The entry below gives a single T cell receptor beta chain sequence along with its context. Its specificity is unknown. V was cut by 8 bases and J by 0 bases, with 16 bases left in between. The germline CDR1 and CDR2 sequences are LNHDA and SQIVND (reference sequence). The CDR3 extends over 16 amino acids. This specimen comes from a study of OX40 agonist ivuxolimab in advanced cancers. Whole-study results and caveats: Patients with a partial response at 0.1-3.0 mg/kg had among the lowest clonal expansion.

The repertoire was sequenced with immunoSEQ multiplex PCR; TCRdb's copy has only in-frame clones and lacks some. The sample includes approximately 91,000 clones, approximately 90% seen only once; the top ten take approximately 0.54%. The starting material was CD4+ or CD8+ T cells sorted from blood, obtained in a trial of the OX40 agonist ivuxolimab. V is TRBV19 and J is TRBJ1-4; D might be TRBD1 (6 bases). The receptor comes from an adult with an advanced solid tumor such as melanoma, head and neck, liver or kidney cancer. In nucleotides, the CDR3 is TGTGCCAGTTCCCCCCGGGGGCGCGCAACTAATGAAAAACTGTTTTTT. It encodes CASSPRGRATNEKLFF.